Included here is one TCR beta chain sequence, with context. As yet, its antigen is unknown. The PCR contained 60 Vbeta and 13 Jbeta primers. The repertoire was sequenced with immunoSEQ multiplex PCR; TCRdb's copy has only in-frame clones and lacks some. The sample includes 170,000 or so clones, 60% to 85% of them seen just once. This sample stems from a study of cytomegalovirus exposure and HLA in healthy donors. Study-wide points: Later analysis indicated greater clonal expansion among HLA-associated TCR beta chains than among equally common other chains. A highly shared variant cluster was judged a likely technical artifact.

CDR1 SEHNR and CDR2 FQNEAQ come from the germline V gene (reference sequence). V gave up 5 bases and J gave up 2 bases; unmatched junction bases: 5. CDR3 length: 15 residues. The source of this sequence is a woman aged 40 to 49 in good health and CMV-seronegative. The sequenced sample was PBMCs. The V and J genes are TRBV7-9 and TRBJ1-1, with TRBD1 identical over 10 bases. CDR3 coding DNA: TGTGCCAGCAGCCAACGGGACAGGGGCAACACTGAAGCTTTCTTT. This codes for CASSQRDRGNTEAFF. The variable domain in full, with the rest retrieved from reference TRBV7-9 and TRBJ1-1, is DTGVSQNPRHKITKRGQNVTFRCDPISEHNRLYWYRQTLGQGPEFLTYFQNEAQLEKSRLLSDRFSAERPKGSFSTLEIQRTEQGDSAMYLCASSQRDRGNTEAFFGQGTRLTVV.